This entry describes one T cell receptor (beta chain). Its antigen is still unknown. This record comes from a study of cytotoxic CD8 clonotypes in ibrutinib-treated CLL. Across the whole study: Recorded responses included around 25 partial and 2 complete; following median roughly 74 months, 14 stayed remitted and roughly 12 progressed. The authors obtained response samples at a median of around 11 months of treatment, range 6 to 36.

Study-wide results and caveats: Public clonotypes were uncommon and contracted or stayed stable on treatment.

TCRdb keeps only in-frame clones here, not all; method: immunoSEQ multiplex PCR. This table holds tens of thousands of clones, roughly 68% found once. The clonotype originates from a human donor with chronic lymphocytic leukemia. Source: PBMCs, taken after 24 months of ibrutinib treatment.

The CDR3 coding sequence is TGTGCCAGCAGTTTATCCCCGGCAGTTTACAATGAGCAGTTCTTC. The encoded protein is CASSLSPAVYNEQFF. This sequence joins TRBV27 and TRBJ2-1; D is ambiguous. CDR1 MNHEY and CDR2 SMNVEV come from the germline V gene (reference sequence). CDR3 length equals 15 residues. V lost 0 bases and J 4 bases, leaving 10 bases between the germline ends.